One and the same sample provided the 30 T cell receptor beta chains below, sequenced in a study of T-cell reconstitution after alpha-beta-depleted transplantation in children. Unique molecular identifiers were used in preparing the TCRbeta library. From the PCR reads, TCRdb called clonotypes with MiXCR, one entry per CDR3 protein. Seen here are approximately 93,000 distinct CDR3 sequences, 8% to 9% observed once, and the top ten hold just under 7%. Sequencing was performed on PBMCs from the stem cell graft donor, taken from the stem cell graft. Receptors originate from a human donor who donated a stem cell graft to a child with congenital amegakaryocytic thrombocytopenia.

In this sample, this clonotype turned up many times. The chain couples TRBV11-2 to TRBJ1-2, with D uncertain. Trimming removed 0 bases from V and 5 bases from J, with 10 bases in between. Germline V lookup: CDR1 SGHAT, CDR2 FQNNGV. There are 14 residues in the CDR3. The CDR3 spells CASSLEPTDYGYTF. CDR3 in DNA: TGTGCCAGCAGCTTAGAACCGACCGATTATGGCTACACCTTC.

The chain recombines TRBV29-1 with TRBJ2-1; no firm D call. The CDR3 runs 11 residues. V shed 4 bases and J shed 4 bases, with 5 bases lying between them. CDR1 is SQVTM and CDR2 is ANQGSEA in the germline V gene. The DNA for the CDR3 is TGCAGCGTTGGAGAGTACAATGAGCAGTTCTTC. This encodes CSVGEYNEQFF.

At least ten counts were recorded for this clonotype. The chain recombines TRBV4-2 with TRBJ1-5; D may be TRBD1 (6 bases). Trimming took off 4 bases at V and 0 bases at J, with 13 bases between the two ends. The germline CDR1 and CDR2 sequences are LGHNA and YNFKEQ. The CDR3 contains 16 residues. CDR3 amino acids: CASSPGGLYSNQPQHF. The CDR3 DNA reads TGTGCCAGCAGCCCCGGGGGGCTCTATAGCAATCAGCCCCAGCATTTT.

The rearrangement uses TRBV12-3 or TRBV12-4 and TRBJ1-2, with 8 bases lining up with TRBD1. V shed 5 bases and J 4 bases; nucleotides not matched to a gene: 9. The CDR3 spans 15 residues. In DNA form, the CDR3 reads TGTGCCAGCAGTCCCGATCGACAGGGGATCTATGGCTACACCTTC. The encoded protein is CASSPDRQGIYGYTF.

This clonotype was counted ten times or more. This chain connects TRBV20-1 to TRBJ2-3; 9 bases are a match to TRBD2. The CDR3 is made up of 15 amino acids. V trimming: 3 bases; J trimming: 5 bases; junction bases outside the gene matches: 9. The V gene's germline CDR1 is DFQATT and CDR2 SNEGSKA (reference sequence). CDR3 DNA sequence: TGCAGTGCTAGTACGCTAGCGGGATCAGGAGATACGCAGTATTTT. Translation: CSASTLAGSGDTQYF.

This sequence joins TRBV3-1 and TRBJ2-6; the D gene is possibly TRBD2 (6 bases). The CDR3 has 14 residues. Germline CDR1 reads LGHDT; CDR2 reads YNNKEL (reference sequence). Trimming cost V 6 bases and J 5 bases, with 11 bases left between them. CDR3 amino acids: CASREAGRANVLTF. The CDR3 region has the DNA TGTGCCAGCAGGGAGGCGGGGAGGGCCAACGTCCTGACTTTC.

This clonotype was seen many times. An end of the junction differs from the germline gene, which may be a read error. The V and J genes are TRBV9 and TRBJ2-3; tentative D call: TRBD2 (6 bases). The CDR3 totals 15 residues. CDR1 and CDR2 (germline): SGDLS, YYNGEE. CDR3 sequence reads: CASSHYGTGTYTQYF. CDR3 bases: TGTGCCAGCAGCCACTACGGGACTGGCACATATACGCAGTATTTT. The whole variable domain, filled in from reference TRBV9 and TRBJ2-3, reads DSGVTQTPKHLITATGQRVTLRCSPRSGDLSVYWYQQSLDQGLQFLIQYYNGEERAKGNILERFSAQQFPDLHSELNLSSLELGDSALYFCASSHYGTGTYTQYFGPGTRLTVL.

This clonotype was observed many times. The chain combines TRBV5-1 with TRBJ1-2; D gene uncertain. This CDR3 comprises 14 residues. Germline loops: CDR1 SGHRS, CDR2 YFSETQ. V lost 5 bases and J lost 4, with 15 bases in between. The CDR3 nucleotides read TGCGCCAGCAGTCAAGAAAGGGATGGCTATGGCTACACCTTC. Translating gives CASSQERDGYGYTF. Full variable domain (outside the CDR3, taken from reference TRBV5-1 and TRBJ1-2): KAGVTQTPRYLIKTRGQQVTLSCSPISGHRSVSWYQQTPGQGLQFLFEYFSETQRNKGNFPGRFSGRQFSNSRSEMNVSTLELGDSALYLCASSQERDGYGYTFGSGTRLTVV.

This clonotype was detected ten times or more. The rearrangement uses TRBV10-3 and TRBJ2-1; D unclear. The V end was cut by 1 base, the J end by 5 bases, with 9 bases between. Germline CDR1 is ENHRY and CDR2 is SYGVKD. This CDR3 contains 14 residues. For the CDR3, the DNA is TGTGCCATCAGTGAGTTCGGCAGCGACAATGAGCAGTTCTTC. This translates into CAISEFGSDNEQFF.

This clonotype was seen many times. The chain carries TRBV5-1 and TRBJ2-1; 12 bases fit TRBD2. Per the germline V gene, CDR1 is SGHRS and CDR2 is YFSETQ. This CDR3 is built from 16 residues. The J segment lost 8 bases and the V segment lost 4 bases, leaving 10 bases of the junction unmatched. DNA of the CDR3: TGCGCCAGCAGCCCGATGCCGACTAGCGGGAGAGATGAGCAGTTCTTC. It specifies CASSPMPTSGRDEQFF.

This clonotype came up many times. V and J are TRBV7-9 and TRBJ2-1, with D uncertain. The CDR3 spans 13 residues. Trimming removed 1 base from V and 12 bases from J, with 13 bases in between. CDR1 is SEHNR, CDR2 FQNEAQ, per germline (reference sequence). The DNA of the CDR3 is TGTGCCAGCAGCTTAGGTCGTGGGGTTACGCAGTTCTTC. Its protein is CASSLGRGVTQFF. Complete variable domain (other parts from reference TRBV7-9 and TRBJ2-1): DTGVSQNPRHKITKRGQNVTFRCDPISEHNRLYWYRQTLGQGPEFLTYFQNEAQLEKSRLLSDRFSAERPKGSFSTLEIQRTEQGDSAMYLCASSLGRGVTQFFGPGTRLTVL.

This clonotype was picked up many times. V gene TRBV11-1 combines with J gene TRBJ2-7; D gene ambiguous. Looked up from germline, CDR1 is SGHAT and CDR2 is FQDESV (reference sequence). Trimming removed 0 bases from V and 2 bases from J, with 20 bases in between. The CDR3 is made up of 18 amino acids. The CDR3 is CASSLAPRRTLGTYEQYF. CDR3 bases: TGTGCCAGCAGCTTAGCCCCACGACGGACCCTTGGCACCTACGAGCAGTACTTC.

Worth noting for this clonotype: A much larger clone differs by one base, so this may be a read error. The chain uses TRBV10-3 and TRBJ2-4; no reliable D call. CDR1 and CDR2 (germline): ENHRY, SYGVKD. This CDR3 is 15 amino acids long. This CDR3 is CAISEDHSGKNSQYF. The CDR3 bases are TGTGCCATCAGTGAGGACCATTCAGGCAAAAACAGTCAGTACTTC.

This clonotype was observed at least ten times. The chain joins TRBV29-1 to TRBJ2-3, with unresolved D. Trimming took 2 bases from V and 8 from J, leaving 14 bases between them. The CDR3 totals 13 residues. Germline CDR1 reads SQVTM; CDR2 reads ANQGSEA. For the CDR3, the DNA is TGCAGCGTTGAATTAGGCACTCTGGCTACGCAGTATTTT. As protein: CSVELGTLATQYF.

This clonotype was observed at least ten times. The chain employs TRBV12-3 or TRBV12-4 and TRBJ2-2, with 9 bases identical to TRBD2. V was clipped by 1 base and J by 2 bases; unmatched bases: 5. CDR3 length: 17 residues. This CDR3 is CASSLGAGTSNTGELFF. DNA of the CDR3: TGTGCCAGCAGTTTAGGCGCCGGGACTAGCAACACCGGGGAGCTGTTTTTT.

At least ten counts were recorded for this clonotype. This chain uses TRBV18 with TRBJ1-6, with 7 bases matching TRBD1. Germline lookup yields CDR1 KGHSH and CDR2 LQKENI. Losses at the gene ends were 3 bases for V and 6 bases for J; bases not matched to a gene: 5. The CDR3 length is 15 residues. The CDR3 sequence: CASSPQTGSNSPLHF. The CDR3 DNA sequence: TGTGCCAGCTCACCGCAGACAGGGAGTAATTCACCCCTCCACTTT.

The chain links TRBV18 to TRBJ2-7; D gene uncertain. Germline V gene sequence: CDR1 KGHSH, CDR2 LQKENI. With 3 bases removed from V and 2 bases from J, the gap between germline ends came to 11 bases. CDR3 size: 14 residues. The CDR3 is CASSPPSRAYEQYF. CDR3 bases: TGTGCCAGCTCACCTCCCTCCCGGGCCTACGAGCAGTACTTC.

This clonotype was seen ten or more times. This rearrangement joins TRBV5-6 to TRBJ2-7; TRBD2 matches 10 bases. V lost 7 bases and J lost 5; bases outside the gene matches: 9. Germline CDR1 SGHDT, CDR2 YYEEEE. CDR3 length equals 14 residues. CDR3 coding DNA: TGTGCCAGCCTTAGCGGGAGGAGTGGCCACGAGCAGTACTTC. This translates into CASLSGRSGHEQYF. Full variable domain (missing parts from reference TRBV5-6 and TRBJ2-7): DAGVTQSPTHLIKTRGQQVTLRCSPKSGHDTVSWYQQALGQGPQFIFQYYEEEERQRGNFPDRFSGHQFPNYSSELNVNALLLGDSALYLCASLSGRSGHEQYFGPGTRLTVT.

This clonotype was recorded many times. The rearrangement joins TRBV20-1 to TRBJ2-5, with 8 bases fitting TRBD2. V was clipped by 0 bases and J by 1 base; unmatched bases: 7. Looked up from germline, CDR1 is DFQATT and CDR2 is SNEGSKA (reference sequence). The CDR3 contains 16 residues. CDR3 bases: TGCAGTGCTAGAGATTTCGGGAGGGCCTTCCAAGAGACCCAGTACTTC. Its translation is CSARDFGRAFQETQYF.

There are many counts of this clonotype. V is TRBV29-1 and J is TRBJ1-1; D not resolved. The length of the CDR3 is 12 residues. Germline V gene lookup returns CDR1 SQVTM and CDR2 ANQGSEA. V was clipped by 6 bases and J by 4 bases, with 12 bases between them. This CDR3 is CSVQITGTEAFF. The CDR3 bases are TGCAGCGTACAGATAACGGGCACTGAAGCTTTCTTT.

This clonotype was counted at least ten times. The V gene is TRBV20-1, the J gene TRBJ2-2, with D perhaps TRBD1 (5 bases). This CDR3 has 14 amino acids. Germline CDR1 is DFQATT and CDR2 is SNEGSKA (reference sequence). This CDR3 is CSTLSQANTGELFF. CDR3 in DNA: TGCAGCACTTTGTCACAGGCGAACACCGGGGAGCTGTTTTTT.

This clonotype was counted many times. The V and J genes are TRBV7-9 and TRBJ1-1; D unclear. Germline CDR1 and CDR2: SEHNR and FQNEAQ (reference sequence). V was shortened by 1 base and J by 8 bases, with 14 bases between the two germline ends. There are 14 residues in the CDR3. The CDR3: CASSLEGTAGEAFF. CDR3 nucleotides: TGTGCCAGCAGCTTAGAGGGCACAGCCGGGGAAGCTTTCTTT. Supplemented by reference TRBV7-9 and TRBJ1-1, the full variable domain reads DTGVSQNPRHKITKRGQNVTFRCDPISEHNRLYWYRQTLGQGPEFLTYFQNEAQLEKSRLLSDRFSAERPKGSFSTLEIQRTEQGDSAMYLCASSLEGTAGEAFFGQGTRLTVV.

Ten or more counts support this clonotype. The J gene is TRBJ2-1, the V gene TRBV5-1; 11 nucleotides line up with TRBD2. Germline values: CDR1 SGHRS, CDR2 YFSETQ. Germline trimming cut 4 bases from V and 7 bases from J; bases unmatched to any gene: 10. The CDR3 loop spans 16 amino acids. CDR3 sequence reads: CASSPEGLAALNEQFF. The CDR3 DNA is TGCGCCAGCAGCCCCGAGGGACTAGCGGCCCTAAATGAGCAGTTCTTC.

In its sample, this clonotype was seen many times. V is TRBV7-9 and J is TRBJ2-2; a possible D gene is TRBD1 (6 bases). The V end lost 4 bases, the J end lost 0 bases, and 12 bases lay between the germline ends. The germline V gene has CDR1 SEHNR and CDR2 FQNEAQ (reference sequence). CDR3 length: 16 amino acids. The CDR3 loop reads CASSSLGTSNTGELFF. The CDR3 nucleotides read TGTGCCAGCAGCTCTCTCGGGACATCGAACACCGGGGAGCTGTTTTTT.

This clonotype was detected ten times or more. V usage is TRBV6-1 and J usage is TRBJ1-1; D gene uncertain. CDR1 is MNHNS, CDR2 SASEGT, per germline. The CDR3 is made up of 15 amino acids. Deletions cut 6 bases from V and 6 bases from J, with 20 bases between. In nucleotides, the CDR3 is TGTGCCAGCAGCGAGCACTACTCCTCGCACCCTGAAGCTTTCTTT. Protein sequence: CASSEHYSSHPEAFF.

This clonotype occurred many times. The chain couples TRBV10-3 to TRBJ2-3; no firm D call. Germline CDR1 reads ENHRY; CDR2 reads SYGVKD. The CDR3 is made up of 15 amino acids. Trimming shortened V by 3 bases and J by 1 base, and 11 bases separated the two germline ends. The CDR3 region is CAISEVRAGTDTQYF. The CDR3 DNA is TGTGCCATCAGTGAAGTTAGGGCTGGCACAGATACGCAGTATTTT.

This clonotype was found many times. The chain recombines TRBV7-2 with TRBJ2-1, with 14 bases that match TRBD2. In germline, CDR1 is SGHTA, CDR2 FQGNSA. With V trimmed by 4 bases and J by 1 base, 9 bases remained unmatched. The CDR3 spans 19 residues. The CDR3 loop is CASSSRTSGRQGSYNEQFF. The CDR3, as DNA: TGTGCCAGCAGCTCAAGGACTAGCGGGAGGCAAGGGTCCTACAATGAGCAGTTCTTC.

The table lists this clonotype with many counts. The CDR3 loop reads CASGQGEGYTF. As DNA, the CDR3 is TGTGCCAGCGGACAGGGTGAAGGCTACACCTTC. This chain joins TRBV6-2 or TRBV6-3 and TRBJ1-2, with 8 positions matching TRBD1. The V gene end was trimmed by 8 bases and the J gene end by 8 bases; junction bases not matched to a gene: 4. The CDR3 spans 11 residues. Germline assignment: CDR1 MNHEY and CDR2 SVGEGT.

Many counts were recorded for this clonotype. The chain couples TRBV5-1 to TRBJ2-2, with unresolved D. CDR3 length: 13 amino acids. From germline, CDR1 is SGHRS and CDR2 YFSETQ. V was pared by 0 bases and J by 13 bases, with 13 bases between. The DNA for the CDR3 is TGCGCCAGCAGCTTGGGCGAGCTTAACGTGCTGTTTTTT. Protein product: CASSLGELNVLFF. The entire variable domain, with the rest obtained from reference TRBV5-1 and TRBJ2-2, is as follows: KAGVTQTPRYLIKTRGQQVTLSCSPISGHRSVSWYQQTPGQGLQFLFEYFSETQRNKGNFPGRFSGRQFSNSRSEMNVSTLELGDSALYLCASSLGELNVLFFGEGSRLTVL.

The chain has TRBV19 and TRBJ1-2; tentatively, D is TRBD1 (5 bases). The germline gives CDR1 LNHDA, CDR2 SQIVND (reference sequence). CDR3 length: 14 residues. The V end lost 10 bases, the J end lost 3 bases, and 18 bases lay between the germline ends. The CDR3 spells CATPSTVSYYGYTF. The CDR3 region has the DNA TGTGCCACCCCCTCGACAGTCTCTTACTATGGCTACACCTTC.